Listed below are T cell receptor beta chains from one sample, sequenced in a study of blood T cell repertoires in COVID-19. Clones were sequenced by immunoSEQ multiplex PCR, and TCRdb holds only the in-frame ones, with some missing. The sample has about 150,000 clones, around 84% seen once. The material sequenced was peripheral blood. Receptors were obtained from a human donor with acute or convalescent COVID-19. The donor label of this sample is uncertain. Both conserved end residues are part of each CDR3. D genes are given only for firm matches. Expanded clones are given a class, and other clones once, few, many or no size at all.

D: .; V: TRBV4-3; J: TRBJ2-6; size: .; CDR3: CASSLGTSGANVLTF; DNA: TGCGCCAGCAGCCTAGGGACATCTGGGGCCAACGTCCTGACTTTC
D: .; V: TRBV4-2; J: TRBJ1-2; size: .; CDR3: CASSQGTGIGYGYTF; DNA: TGTGCCAGCAGCCAAGGTACAGGGATCGGCTATGGCTACACCTTC
D: TRBD1; V: TRBV7-3; J: TRBJ2-2; size: .; CDR3: CASSLTPGTGYQNTGELFF; DNA: TGTGCCAGCAGCTTAACCCCAGGGACAGGATATCAGAACACCGGGGAGCTGTTTTTT
D: TRBD1; V: TRBV4-3; J: TRBJ1-2; size: few; CDR3: CASSQDGKGGAEGYTF; DNA: TGCGCCAGCAGCCAAGATGGGAAAGGGGGCGCGGAAGGCTACACCTTC
D: .; V: TRBV15; J: TRBJ1-4; size: .; CDR3: CATSSTPGATNEKLFF; DNA: TGTGCCACCAGCAGTACCCCCGGGGCAACTAATGAAAAACTGTTTTTT
D: TRBD2; V: TRBV7-2; J: TRBJ2-7; size: once; CDR3: CASSLGGGGPYEQYF; DNA: TGTGCCAGCAGCTTAGGCGGCGGGGGGCCGTACGAGCAGTACTTC
D: TRBD1; V: TRBV7-9; J: TRBJ1-6; size: .; CDR3: CASSLVGQGESPLHF; DNA: TGTGCCAGCAGCTTAGTTGGGCAGGGGGAATCACCCCTCCACTTT
D: .; V: TRBV27; J: TRBJ1-5; size: .; CDR3: CASSLGQGRRSNQPQHF; DNA: TGTGCCAGCAGTTTGGGGCAGGGTAGGAGAAGCAATCAGCCCCAGCATTTT
D: .; V: TRBV6-5; J: TRBJ2-3; size: .; CDR3: CASSFSGVTGTDTQYF; DNA: TGTGCCAGCAGTTTCTCAGGGGTGACTGGAACAGATACGCAGTATTTT
D: .; V: TRBV7-6; J: TRBJ1-3; size: .; CDR3: CASSFSTDPPSGNTIYF; DNA: TGTGCCAGCAGCTTCTCAACAGATCCCCCCTCTGGAAACACCATATATTTT
D: TRBD1; V: TRBV25-1; J: TRBJ1-1; size: few; CDR3: CASSESRTGGRTEAFF; DNA: TGTGCCAGCAGTGAATCTCGGACAGGGGGCAGGACTGAAGCTTTCTTT
D: TRBD1; V: TRBV11-2; J: TRBJ1-1; size: .; CDR3: CASSFRDREDEAFF; DNA: TGTGCCAGCAGCTTTCGGGACAGGGAGGATGAAGCTTTCTTT
D: TRBD1; V: TRBV29-1; J: TRBJ1-5; size: few; CDR3: CSVGHGTGGQPQHF; DNA: TGCAGCGTTGGACATGGGACAGGGGGTCAGCCCCAGCATTTT
D: .; V: TRBV19; J: TRBJ2-7; size: .; CDR3: CASSIEARGSYEQYF; DNA: TGTGCCAGTAGTATAGAGGCCAGGGGATCGTACGAGCAGTACTTC
D: TRBD2; V: TRBV7-2; J: TRBJ2-5; size: few; CDR3: CASSFGAGEETQYF; DNA: TGTGCCAGCAGCTTCGGTGCGGGGGAAGAGACCCAGTACTTC
D: .; V: TRBV4-3; J: TRBJ1-2; size: .; CDR3: CASSQDSQGLYGYTF; DNA: TGCGCCAGCAGCCAAGATTCTCAGGGCCTCTATGGCTACACCTTC
D: TRBD1; V: TRBV4-3; J: TRBJ1-1; size: .; CDR3: CASSQDLTGTGFMNTEAFF; DNA: TGCGCCAGCAGCCAAGACCTTACCGGGACAGGCTTTATGAACACTGAAGCTTTCTTT
D: TRBD1; V: TRBV2; J: TRBJ1-5; size: many; CDR3: CASSELTGDNQPQHF; DNA: TGTGCCAGCAGTGAATTAACAGGGGACAATCAGCCCCAGCATTTT
D: TRBD1; V: TRBV2; J: TRBJ2-1; size: .; CDR3: CASSGQGRNEQFF; DNA: TGTGCCAGCAGCGGACAGGGAAGGAATGAGCAGTTCTTC
D: .; V: TRBV16; J: TRBJ2-7; size: few; CDR3: CASSRTFSYEQYF; DNA: TGTGCCAGCAGCCGGACTTTCTCCTACGAGCAGTACTTC
D: TRBD1; V: TRBV5-4; J: TRBJ2-5; size: .; CDR3: CASSLEGTGGQETQYF; DNA: TGTGCCAGCAGCTTGGAGGGGACAGGAGGACAAGAGACCCAGTACTTC
D: TRBD1; V: TRBV5-1; J: TRBJ2-7; size: once; CDR3: CASSFGTGASYEQYF; DNA: TGCGCCAGCAGCTTCGGAACAGGGGCCTCCTACGAGCAGTACTTC
D: TRBD1; V: TRBV9; J: TRBJ1-1; size: .; CDR3: CASSPPLGTGNTEAFF; DNA: TGTGCCAGCAGCCCCCCCTTAGGGACAGGGAACACTGAAGCTTTCTTT
D: .; V: TRBV9; J: TRBJ1-3; size: .; CDR3: CASSVGGGNTIYF; DNA: TGTGCCAGCAGCGTAGGCGGAGGAAACACCATATATTTT
D: TRBD1; V: TRBV7-2; J: TRBJ1-2; size: .; CDR3: CASSRTGQGAYGYTF; DNA: TGTGCCAGCAGCCGGACGGGACAGGGGGCTTATGGCTACACCTTC
D: TRBD1; V: TRBV30; J: TRBJ2-5; size: .; CDR3: CAWSIGQGVRETQYF; DNA: TGTGCCTGGAGTATCGGACAGGGAGTGAGAGAGACCCAGTACTTC
D: .; V: TRBV10-3; J: TRBJ1-3; size: .; CDR3: CATMTQGGSGNTIYF; DNA: TGTGCCACCATGACCCAGGGTGGCTCTGGAAACACCATATATTTT
D: TRBD1; V: TRBV4-3; J: TRBJ1-2; size: .; CDR3: CASSQEWDREIYGYTF; DNA: TGCGCCAGCAGCCAAGAGTGGGACAGAGAAATCTATGGCTACACCTTC